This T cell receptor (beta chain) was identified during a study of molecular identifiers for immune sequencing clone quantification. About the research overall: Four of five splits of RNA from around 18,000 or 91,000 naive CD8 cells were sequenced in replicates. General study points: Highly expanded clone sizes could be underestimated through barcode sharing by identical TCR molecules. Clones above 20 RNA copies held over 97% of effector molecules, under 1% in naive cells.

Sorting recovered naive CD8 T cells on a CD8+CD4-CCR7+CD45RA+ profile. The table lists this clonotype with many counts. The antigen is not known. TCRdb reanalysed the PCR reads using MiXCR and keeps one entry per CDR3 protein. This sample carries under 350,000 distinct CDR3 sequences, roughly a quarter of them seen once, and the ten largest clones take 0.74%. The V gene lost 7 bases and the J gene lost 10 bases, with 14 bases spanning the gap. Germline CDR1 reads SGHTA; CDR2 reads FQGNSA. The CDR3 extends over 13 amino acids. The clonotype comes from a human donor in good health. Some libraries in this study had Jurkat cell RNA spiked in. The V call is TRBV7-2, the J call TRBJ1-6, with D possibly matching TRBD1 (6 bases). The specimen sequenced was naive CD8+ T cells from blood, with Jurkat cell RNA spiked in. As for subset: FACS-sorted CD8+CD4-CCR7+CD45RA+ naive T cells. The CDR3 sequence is CASTAGAGSPLHF. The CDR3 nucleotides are TGTGCCAGCACGGCGGGGGCAGGCTCACCCCTCCACTTT.